What follows are 5 T cell receptor beta chains derived from one specimen sequenced in a study of cytomegalovirus exposure and HLA in healthy donors. This PCR relied on a set of 60 Vbeta primers and 13 Jbeta primers. The data were produced by immunoSEQ multiplex PCR, yet TCRdb's version contains in-frame clones alone and is incomplete. The sample holds approximately 180,000 clones, about 90% seen once. Source material: PBMCs. These TCRs come from a girl under three years old in good health and CMV-seronegative.

The gene calls are TRBV6-5 and TRBJ1-5; 7 nucleotides align to TRBD1. CDR3 length: 15 residues. Germline V lookup: CDR1 MNHEY, CDR2 SVGAGI. The V and J ends lost 5 bases and 6 bases, in that order; junction bases with no gene match: 10. The CDR3 DNA is TGTGCCAGCAGTCAGATCAAGGGGGCCACTCAGCCCCAGCATTTT. The encoded protein is CASSQIKGATQPQHF.

The rearrangement joins TRBV2 to TRBJ2-7; 11 bases are a match to TRBD2. CDR3 size: 15 residues. CDR1 SNHLY and CDR2 FYNNEI come from the germline V gene. Trimming at V came to 1 base and at J to 9 bases, leaving 8 bases not matched to a gene. The CDR3 loop reads CASSEVHSGGAVQYF. CDR3 in DNA: TGTGCCAGCAGTGAAGTGCATAGCGGGGGGGCGGTGCAGTACTTC.

This clone has just one count. The CDR3 loop reads CASSQEGRGQPQHF. The CDR3, as DNA: TGCGCCAGCAGCCAAGAGGGGAGGGGCCAGCCCCAGCATTTT. The chain recombines TRBV4-1 with TRBJ1-5; TRBD1 might be the D (5 bases). Deletions cut 0 bases from V and 7 bases from J, with 10 bases between. CDR3 size: 14 residues. CDR1 MGHRA and CDR2 YSYEKL come from the germline V gene.

In its sample, this clone was seen a few times. The chain is built from TRBV6-5 and TRBJ1-2; D gene unclear. Per germline, CDR1 MNHEY and CDR2 SVGAGI. The CDR3 is made up of 13 amino acids. The germline V and J ends were trimmed by 7 bases and 4 bases, with 13 bases remaining between them. CDR3 in amino acids: CASKHSGSYGYTF. The CDR3 bases are TGTGCCAGCAAGCACTCGGGGAGCTATGGCTACACCTTC.

The CDR3 protein is CASSRGTGFSGNTIYF. In DNA form, the CDR3 reads TGTGCCAGCAGTCGGGGGACAGGTTTTTCTGGAAACACCATATATTTT. V and J are TRBV25-1 and TRBJ1-3; 8 bases match TRBD1. Germline CDR1 is MGHDK and CDR2 is SYGVNS. V gave up 5 bases and J gave up 1 base; unmatched junction bases: 7. The CDR3 totals 16 residues.